This TCR beta chain comes out of a study of PD-L1 blockade in urothelial cancer. Study-level information: Dosed intravenously at 1,200 mg every 3 weeks, atezolizumab was initiated by patients around 2014. Treatment start was followed by blood analysis at 3 weeks (second dose) and again at 6 weeks.

This clone was recorded only once. The antigen is undetermined. Trimming took 7 bases from V and 5 from J; bases not matched to a gene: 13. The germline CDR1 and CDR2 sequences are MDHEN and SYDVKM. This CDR3 has 17 amino acids. Study-wide results and limits: Clonality of blood TCR below the median before treatment predicted better survival.

Synthetic spike-ins, TCR analog templates, were added into each PCR. Profiling relied on immunoSEQ multiplex PCR, and the TCRdb table lists in-frame clones only, not all of them. The table records over 65,000 clones, around 84% of them present only once. The V call is TRBV28, the J call TRBJ2-1, with TRBD2 matching over 11 bases. The sample here was PBMCs, taken around atezolizumab (anti-PD-L1) treatment. This sequence originates from a man between 65 and 85 years old with urothelial cancer. The CDR3 sequence: CASNPSGRYSSNNEQFF. DNA of the CDR3: TGTGCCAGCAACCCTAGCGGGAGGTACTCCTCGAACAATGAGCAGTTCTTC. The full variable domain, with the rest looked up from reference TRBV28 and TRBJ2-1, is DVKVTQSSRYLVKRTGEKVFLECVQDMDHENMFWYRQDPGLGLRLIYFSYDVKMKEKGDIPEGYSVSREKKERFSLILESASTNQTSMYLCASNPSGRYSSNNEQFFGPGTRLTVL.